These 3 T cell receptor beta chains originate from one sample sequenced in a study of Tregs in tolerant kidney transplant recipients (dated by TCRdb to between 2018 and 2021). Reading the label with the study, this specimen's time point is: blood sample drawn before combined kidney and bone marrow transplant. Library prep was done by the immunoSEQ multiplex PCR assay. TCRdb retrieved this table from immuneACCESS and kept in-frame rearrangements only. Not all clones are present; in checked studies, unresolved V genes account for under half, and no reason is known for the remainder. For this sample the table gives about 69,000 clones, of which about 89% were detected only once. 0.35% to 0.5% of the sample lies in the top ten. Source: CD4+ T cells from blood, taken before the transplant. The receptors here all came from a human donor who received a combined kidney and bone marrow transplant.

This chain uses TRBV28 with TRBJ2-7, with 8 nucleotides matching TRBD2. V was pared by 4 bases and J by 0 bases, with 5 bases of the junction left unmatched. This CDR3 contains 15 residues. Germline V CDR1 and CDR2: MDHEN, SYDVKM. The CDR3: CASSSSGLDSYEQYF. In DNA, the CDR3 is TGTGCCAGCAGTTCATCGGGACTAGACTCCTACGAGCAGTACTTC.

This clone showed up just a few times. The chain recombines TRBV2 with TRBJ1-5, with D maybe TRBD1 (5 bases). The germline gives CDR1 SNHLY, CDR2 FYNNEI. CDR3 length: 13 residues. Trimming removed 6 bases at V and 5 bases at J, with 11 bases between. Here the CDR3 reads CASRQGGDQPQHF. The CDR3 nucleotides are TGTGCCAGCAGGCAGGGAGGCGATCAGCCCCAGCATTTT.

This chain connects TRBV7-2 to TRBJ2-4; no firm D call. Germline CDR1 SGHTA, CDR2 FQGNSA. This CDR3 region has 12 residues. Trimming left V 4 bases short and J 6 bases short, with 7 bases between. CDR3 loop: CASSSWRNIQYF. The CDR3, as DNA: TGTGCCAGCAGCTCCTGGAGAAACATTCAGTACTTC.